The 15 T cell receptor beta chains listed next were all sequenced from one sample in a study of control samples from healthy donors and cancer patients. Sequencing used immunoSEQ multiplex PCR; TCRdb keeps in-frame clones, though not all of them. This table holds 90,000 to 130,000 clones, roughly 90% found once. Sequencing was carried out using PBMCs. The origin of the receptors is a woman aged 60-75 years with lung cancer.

The CDR3 is CASSYSYRLNTEAFF. The CDR3 DNA sequence: TGTGCCAGCAGTTACTCTTACAGACTGAACACTGAAGCTTTCTTT. The genes are TRBV6-2 or TRBV6-3 and TRBJ1-1; D is unclear. Trimming pared 0 bases from V and 0 bases from J, leaving 8 bases between. Germline V gene data show CDR1 as MNHEY and CDR2 as SVGEGT. The CDR3 has 15 residues.

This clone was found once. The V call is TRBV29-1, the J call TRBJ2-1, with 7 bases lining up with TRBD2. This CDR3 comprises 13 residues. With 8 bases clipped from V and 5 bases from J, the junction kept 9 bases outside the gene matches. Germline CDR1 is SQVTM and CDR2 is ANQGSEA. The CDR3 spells CSIARELDNEQFF. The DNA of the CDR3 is TGCAGCATCGCGCGGGAGTTGGACAATGAGCAGTTCTTC.

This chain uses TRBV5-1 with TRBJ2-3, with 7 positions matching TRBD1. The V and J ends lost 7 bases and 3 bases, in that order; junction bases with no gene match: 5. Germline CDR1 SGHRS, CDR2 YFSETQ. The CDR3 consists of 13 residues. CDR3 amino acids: CASRIQGTDTQYF. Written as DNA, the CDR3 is TGCGCCAGCCGTATACAGGGGACAGATACGCAGTATTTT. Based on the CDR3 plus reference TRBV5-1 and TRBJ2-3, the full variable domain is KAGVTQTPRYLIKTRGQQVTLSCSPISGHRSVSWYQQTPGQGLQFLFEYFSETQRNKGNFPGRFSGRQFSNSRSEMNVSTLELGDSALYLCASRIQGTDTQYFGPGTRLTVL.

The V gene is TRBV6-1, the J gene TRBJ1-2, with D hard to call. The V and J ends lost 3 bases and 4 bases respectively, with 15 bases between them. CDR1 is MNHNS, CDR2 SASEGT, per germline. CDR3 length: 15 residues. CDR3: CASSEFIGPLYGYTF. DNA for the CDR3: TGTGCCAGCAGTGAGTTTATCGGCCCCCTCTATGGCTACACCTTC.

The CDR3 nucleotides read TGTGCCAGCAGGGGGCGCATTAACTCTTACACTGAAGCTTTCTTT. This codes for CASRGRINSYTEAFF. V is TRBV7-2 and J is TRBJ1-1, with D perhaps matching TRBD1 (5 bases). Germline values: CDR1 SGHTA, CDR2 FQGNSA. Trimming cost V 6 bases and J 3 bases, with 17 bases left between them. The CDR3 covers 15 residues.

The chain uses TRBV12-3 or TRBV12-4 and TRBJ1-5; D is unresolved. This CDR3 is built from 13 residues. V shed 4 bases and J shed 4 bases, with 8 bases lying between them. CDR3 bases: TGTGCCAGCAGTTCCCGGGAGAATCAGCCCCAGCATTTT. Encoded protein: CASSSRENQPQHF.

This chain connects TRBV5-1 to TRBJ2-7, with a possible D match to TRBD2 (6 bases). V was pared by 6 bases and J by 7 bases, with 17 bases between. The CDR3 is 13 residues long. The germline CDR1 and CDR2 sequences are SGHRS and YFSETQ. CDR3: CASTRWGEKEQYF. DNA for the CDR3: TGCGCCAGCACCAGGTGGGGGGAAAAGGAGCAGTACTTC.

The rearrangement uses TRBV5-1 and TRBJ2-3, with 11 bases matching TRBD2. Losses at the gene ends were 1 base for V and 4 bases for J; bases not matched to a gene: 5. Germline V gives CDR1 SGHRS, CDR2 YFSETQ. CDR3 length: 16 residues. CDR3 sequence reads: CASSLTSGSGADTQYF. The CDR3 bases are TGCGCCAGCAGCTTGACTAGCGGGAGTGGAGCAGATACGCAGTATTTT.

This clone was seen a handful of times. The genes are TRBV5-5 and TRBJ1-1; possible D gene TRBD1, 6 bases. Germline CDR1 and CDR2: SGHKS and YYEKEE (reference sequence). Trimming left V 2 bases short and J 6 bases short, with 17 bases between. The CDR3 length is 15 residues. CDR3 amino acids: CASSLGWGDTSEAFF. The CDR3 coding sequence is TGTGCCAGCAGCTTAGGTTGGGGGGACACTTCTGAAGCTTTCTTT. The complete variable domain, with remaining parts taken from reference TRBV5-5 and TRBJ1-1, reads DAGVTQSPTHLIKTRGQQVTLRCSPISGHKSVSWYQQVLGQGPQFIFQYYEKEERGRGNFPDRFSARQFPNYSSELNVNALLLGDSALYLCASSLGWGDTSEAFFGQGTRLTVV.

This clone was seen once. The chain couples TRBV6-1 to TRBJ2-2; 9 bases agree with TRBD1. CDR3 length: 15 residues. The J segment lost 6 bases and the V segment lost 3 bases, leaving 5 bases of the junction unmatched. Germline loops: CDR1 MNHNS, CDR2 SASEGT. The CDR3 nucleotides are TGTGCCAGCAGTGACGGACAGGGGAGTGCCGGGGAGCTGTTTTTT. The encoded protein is CASSDGQGSAGELFF.

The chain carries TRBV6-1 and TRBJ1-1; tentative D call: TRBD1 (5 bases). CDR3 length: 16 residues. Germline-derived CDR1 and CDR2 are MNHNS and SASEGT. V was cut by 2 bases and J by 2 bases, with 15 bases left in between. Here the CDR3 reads CASSETRGGINTEAFF. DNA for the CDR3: TGTGCCAGCAGTGAAACAAGGGGAGGAATCAACACTGAAGCTTTCTTT.

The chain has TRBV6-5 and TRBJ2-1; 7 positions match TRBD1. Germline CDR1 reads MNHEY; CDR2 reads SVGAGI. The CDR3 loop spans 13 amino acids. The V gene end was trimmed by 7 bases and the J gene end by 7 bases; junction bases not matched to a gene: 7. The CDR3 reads CASMRQGSNEQFF. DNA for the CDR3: TGTGCCAGCATGCGACAGGGTTCTAATGAGCAGTTCTTC.

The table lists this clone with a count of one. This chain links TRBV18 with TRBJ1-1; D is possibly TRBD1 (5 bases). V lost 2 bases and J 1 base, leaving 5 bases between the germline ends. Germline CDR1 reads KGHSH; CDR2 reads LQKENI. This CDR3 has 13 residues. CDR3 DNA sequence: TGTGCCAGCTCACCAACAGGGAACACTGAAGCTTTCTTT. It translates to CASSPTGNTEAFF.

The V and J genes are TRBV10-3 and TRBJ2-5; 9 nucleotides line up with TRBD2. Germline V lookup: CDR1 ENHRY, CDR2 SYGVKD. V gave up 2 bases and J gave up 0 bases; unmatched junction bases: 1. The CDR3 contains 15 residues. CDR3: CAISESGGHQETQYF. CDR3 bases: TGTGCCATCAGTGAGAGCGGGGGGCACCAAGAGACCCAGTACTTC.

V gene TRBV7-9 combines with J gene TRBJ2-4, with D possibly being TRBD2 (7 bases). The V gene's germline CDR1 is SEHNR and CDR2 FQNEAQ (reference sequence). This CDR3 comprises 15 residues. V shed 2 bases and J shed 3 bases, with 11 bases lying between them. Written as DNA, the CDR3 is TGTGCCAGCAGCTTAAAGGGGGGGAGCAAAAACATTCAGTACTTC. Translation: CASSLKGGSKNIQYF.